This entry is about one T cell receptor beta chain. This sample was included in a study of blood T cell repertoires in COVID-19. Participant ages covered about 18 to 100 years across about 22 US areas. In assigning cohorts, the study relied on participant-reported clinical history. Per germline, CDR1 LGHNA and CDR2 YSLEER. The ends were cut back, 0 bases at V and 8 bases at J, with 13 bases in the middle. This CDR3 spans 15 amino acids. In the original workflow: Amplified reference gene primers provided the basis for estimating nucleated cell counts. Here immunoSEQ multiplex PCR was the method, and the copy in TCRdb shows in-frame clones only, minus some. D and trimming were read from the DNA, whereas the V and J calls and clone size are those reported in that table. This sample has around 200,000 clones, with 85% found just once.

The sequence derives from a middle-aged man who had recovered from COVID-19. The genes are TRBV4-3 and TRBJ1-4; no definite D call. The specimen sequenced was PBMCs or T cells enriched from blood (not recorded which). DNA of the CDR3: TGCGCCAGCAGCCAAGATCATAGGAACGGGGAAAAACTGTTTTTT. Encoded protein: CASSQDHRNGEKLFF.